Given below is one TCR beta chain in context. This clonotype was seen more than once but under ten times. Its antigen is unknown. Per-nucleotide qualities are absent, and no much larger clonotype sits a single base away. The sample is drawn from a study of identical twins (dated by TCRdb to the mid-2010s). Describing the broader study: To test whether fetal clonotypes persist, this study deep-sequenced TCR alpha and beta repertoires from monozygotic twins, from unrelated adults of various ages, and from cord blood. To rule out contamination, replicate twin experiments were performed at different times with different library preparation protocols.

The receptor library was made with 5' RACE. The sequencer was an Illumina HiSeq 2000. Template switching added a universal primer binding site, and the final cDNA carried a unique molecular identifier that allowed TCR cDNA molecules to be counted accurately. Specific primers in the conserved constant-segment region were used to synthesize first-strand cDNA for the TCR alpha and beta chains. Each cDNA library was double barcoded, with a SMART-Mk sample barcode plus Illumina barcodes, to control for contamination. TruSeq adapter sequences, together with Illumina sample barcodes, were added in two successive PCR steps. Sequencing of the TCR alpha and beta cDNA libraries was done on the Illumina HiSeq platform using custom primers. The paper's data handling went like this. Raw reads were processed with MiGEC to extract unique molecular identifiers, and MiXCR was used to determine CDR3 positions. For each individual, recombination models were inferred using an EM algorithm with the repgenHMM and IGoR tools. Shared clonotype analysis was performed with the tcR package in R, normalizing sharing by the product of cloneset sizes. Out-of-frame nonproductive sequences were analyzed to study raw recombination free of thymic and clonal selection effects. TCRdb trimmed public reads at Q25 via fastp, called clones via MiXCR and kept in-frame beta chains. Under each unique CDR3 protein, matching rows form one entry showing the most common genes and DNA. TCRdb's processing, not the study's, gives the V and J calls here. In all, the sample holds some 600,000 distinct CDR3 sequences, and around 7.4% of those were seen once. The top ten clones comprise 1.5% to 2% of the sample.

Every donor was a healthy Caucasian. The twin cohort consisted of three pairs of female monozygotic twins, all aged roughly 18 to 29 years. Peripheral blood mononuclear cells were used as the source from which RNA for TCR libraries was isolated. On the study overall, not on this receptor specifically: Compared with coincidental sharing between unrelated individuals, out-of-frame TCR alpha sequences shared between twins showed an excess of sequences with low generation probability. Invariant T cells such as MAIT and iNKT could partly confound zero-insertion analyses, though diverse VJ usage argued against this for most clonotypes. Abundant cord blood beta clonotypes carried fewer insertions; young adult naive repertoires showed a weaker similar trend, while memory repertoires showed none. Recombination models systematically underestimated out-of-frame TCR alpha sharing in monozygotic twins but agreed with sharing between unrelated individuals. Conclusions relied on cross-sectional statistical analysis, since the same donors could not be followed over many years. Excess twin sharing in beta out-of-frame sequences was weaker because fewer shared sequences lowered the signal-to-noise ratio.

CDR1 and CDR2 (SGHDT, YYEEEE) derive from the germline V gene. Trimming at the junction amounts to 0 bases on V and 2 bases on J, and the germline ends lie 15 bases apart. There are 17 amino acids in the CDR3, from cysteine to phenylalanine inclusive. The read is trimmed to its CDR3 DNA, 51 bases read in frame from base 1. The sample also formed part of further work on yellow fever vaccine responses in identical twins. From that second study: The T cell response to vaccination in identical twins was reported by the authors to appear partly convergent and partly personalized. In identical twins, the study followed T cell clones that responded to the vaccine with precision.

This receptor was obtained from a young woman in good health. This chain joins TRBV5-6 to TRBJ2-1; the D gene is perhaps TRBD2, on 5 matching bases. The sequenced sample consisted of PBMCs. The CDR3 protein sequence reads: CASSLAGITGTYNEQFF. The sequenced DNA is TGTGCCAGCAGCTTGGCCGGGATCACCGGAACCTACAATGAGCAGTTCTTC.